This T cell receptor beta chain was documented in a study of cytomegalovirus exposure and HLA in healthy donors (dated by TCRdb to between 2016 and 2019). For context, the study as a whole: According to an earlier analysis of around 600 of the donors, some 180 million T cells yielded 100 million or so unique TCR beta sequences and about 280 Gb of sequence data. A later genetic analysis used genome-wide SNP genotypes for about three fifths of the 666 donors, treating that subset as a discovery cohort. To predict cytomegalovirus infection status, the study brought together high-throughput TCR immunosequencing, statistical association of individual TCRs with disease status, and machine learning. Donor age, sex, ethnicity and CMV serostatus were collected together with the repertoire data. Typing coverage differed by locus: A, B, C, DRB1 and DQB1 were typed in roughly 620-630 donors, DQA1 in 500 to 550, DPA1 in some 600, and DPB1 in 400 to 490. Every discovery cohort repertoire had been produced on one sequencing platform. An earlier analysis of 500 to 650 of the donors applied high-throughput TCR beta sequencing to assess whether each TCR beta V gene segment acted as functional or pseudogenic. Among some 400 genotyped donors of the cohort, an average of around 250,000 unique TCR beta nucleotide sequences was sequenced per donor, of which approximately 18% were non-productive. The study aimed to test whether signatures of past pathogen exposure could be identified by cataloging public T cell receptors. Four to six DR-DQ haplotypes were handled as single units for association and clustering, since linkage in the cohort was strong. A separate validation cohort of 100 to 150 different subjects was used in addition to the roughly 670-subject first cohort. A later analysis re-analyzed previously published TCR beta repertoires from approximately 670 donors and added high-resolution HLA genotyping to study TCR occurrence patterns. HLA typing included class I and class II loci at four-digit resolution. An early release that covered about 600 HLA-typed donors contained around 330 gigabases of sequencing data and around 80 million unique TCR sequences. The later analysis used no new phenotypic data to find candidate immune exposures, relying instead on TCR beta sequences and their occurrence across donors. The study used immunosequencing to profile the T cell repertoires of around 600 subjects and linked those repertoires to cytomegalovirus serostatus. Among the roughly 400 genotyped donors, roughly 80% belonged to the genetic ancestry cluster associated with self-reported Caucasian donors. Paper-wide results and their limitations: According to a later genetic analysis, donors in an Asian-associated ancestry cluster had fewer N-insertions in productive TCRs than the roughly 700-donor mean. A later analysis found that HLA-associated TCR beta chains were more clonally expanded and had lower generation probabilities than equally common non-associated chains. Approximately 16 rarely observed V segments, including chromosome 9 orphons, were excluded from the earlier analysis of several hundred of the donors because counts were too low. The authors suggested that the approach could potentially be extended to other disease states and immunological phenotypes. Roughly uniform sequencing depth across donors was assumed in presence/absence analyses, although this assumption may not hold. The study listed 170 or so TCR beta chains as associated with cytomegalovirus. In an earlier analysis of a few hundred of the donors, most TCR beta V segments were observed in productive rearrangements about 87% or about 30% of the time, broadly matching IMGT annotations. Assigning TCR associations to individual alleles was difficult when HLA alleles, especially DR and DQ, strongly co-occurred. According to a later analysis, most CMV-associated TCR beta chains appeared to be HLA-restricted, and the HLA associations seemed to be driven largely by CMV exposure. Only TCR beta chains were sequenced in this cohort, and the absence of alpha or paired-chain data limited detectable features. Because HLA typing was missing for some donors at each locus, association tests included only the typed subset. In vitro tests confirmed that three of the cytomegalovirus-associated TCR beta chains recognize cytomegalovirus antigens. In a later genetic analysis, a missense DCLRE1C variant was associated with V-gene and J-gene trimming of TCR beta chains, and the association was replicated in an independent cohort. Across donors, most TCR sequences were observed very rarely, whereas some public TCRs were present in many individuals. A group of highly shared sequence variants was considered likely to be a technical artifact of the sequencing pipeline. Linkage disequilibrium might explain the correlated functional status among segregating V segments, but an unknown experimental factor could not be ruled out. A later analysis reported that several top co-occurrence clusters appeared linked to parvovirus B19, influenza, CMV and Epstein-Barr virus. A further reported finding was that TCR beta sequences accurately predicted the HLA-A and HLA-B alleles for most subjects in the first cohort. For the cohort, immune exposure information was limited to CMV serostatus. A later analysis associated about 18,000 TCR beta sequences with specific HLA alleles at a false discovery rate of 0.05. In a later analysis, TCR association rates were found to vary across HLA loci, with the most associated TCRs seen for DRB1 alleles and the fewest for HLA-C alleles. The classifier was reported to diagnose cytomegalovirus status with high specificity and sensitivity in both the original cohort and the validation cohort. The 87-base-pair reads could not distinguish some IMGT-functional V segments, including TRBV6-2 and TRBV6-3, so those segments were excluded.

Library preparation was by the immunoSEQ multiplex PCR assay. For the multiplex PCR, a mixture combining 60 forward primers for TCR Vbeta segments and 13 reverse primers for TCR Jbeta segments was used. The CDR3 region of rearranged TCR beta genes was amplified from genomic DNA by a multiplex PCR assay. Amplified TCR beta libraries were sequenced as 87-base-pair reads on the Illumina HiSeq System. Under the source paper's analysis protocol: In a later analysis, 77 million or so unique TCR beta chains were counted across the 500 to 850 repertoires, and around 11 million of these chains were shared by at least two donors. Raw reads were error-corrected and collapsed into unique sequences with a nearest-neighbor algorithm that merged closely related sequences to remove PCR and sequencing errors. V, D and J gene segments were assigned by aligning CDR3 sequences to IMGT reference sequences. For a sequence to be retained, at least a six-nucleotide match to both a V gene segment and a J gene segment was required. A rearrangement was called productive if the CDR3 had no stop codons and remained in frame with V and J, and every other rearrangement was called non-productive. Following IMGT convention, CDR3 was defined as the stretch from the second conserved V-encoded cysteine to the conserved J-encoded phenylalanine. Sequences without an unambiguous match to a single V gene segment were excluded from the earlier analysis of about 640 of the donors. An earlier analysis of 500 to 700 of the donors classified V segments as functional when productive rearrangements were above 56.7% and as segregating when the standard deviation between donors was above 5%. To diagnose cytomegalovirus status from the catalog of TCR beta chain sequences, a statistical classification framework was built. In a later analysis, V and J genes were assigned by comparing TCR nucleotide sequences against IMGT/GENE-DB human TR gene sequences. In a later analysis, CDR3 sequences and most-parsimonious VDJ recombination scenarios were assigned using the TCRdist pipeline. A later analysis defined each TCR beta chain by its CDR3 amino acid sequence plus V-gene family, and excluded reads lacking a unique V-gene family. A later analysis removed 450 to 600 highly shared, low-generation-probability nucleotide sequences to deal with suspected cross-contamination and a sequencing artifact. In a later analysis, a clonal expansion index for each public chain was calculated from normalized within-repertoire ranks of inferred template counts. Generation probabilities in a later analysis came from a VDJ recombination model fitted to out-of-frame rearrangements, and those results were checked against IGoR. A later analysis scored TCR-TCR, TCR-HLA and TCR-CMV co-occurrence with hypergeometric tests, applying a repertoire-size bias correction to TCR pairs. In a later analysis, false discovery rates were estimated by permuting HLA or CMV assignments 20 times. In a later analysis, co-occurring TCRs were grouped with DBSCAN, and TCRdist sequence similarity was added when clustering was performed within HLA-allele-positive subsets. Repertoires with fewer than 30,000 or more than 120,000 public chains, plus five repertoires with anomalous nucleotide sharing, were excluded from co-occurrence clustering. The table was pulled from immuneACCESS by TCRdb, which kept in-frame rearrangements only. Such tables lose some clones; where checked, under half of the loss comes from unresolved V genes, and the rest has no known cause. That table supplies the V and J calls and clone size; D and trimming were determined from the DNA. In all, the sample holds 90,000 to 150,000 clones, and roughly four fifths of those were seen once. The ten largest make up 2.5% to 3.5% of the sample.

The cohort consisted of 600 to 700 healthy bone marrow donors. Cohort members were all nominally healthy when sampled, although unrecorded immune exposures were likely present. The donor was CMV seropositive and belonged to the group of 250 to 300 seropositive cohort members. Every donor gave a peripheral blood sample, and the peripheral blood mononuclear cells from that sample were used for TCR beta sequencing. The Qiagen DNeasy Blood Extraction Kit was used to extract genomic DNA from the blood cell samples. As for this clone: The antigen it recognizes is unknown. An end of the junction does not agree with germline; a read error may underlie this. The sample carries other DNA sequences with the same CDR3.

The CDR3, from cysteine to phenylalanine, totals 15 residues. Only CDR3 DNA remains: 45 bases, in frame from the first base. CDR1 SGHNT and CDR2 YYREEE were looked up in the germline V gene (reference sequence). Recombination linked TRBV5-4 to TRBJ2-7, with 11 middle bases fitting TRBD1. The specimen was PBMCs. The clonotype comes from a woman in her thirties in good health and CMV-seropositive. The DNA reads as follows: TGTGCTAGCAGCTTGGTGGGGACAGGGGGCTACGAGCAGTACTTC. The translation is CASSLVGTGGYEQYF.